A single sample is the source of the 26 T cell receptor beta chains below, sequenced in a study of T cells in Graves' hyperthyroidism and ophthalmopathy. What was amplified from RNA transcripts were TCR beta CDR3 regions. The HTBI primer set was used in a first-round RT-PCR of the TCR CDR3. TCRdb itself ran the multiplex PCR reads through MiXCR, one entry per CDR3 protein. The sample comprises a few hundred thousand distinct CDR3 sequences, about 15% of which are singletons, and 30% to 35% rests with the top ten. Sequenced input: blood. Receptor source: a woman in her twenties or thirties with Graves' hyperthyroidism.

The chain uses TRBV5-1 and TRBJ2-5; 9 bases map to TRBD1. Germline V gives CDR1 SGHRS, CDR2 YFSETQ. There are 14 residues in the CDR3. V lost 4 bases and J lost 5; bases outside the gene matches: 6. CDR3 nucleotides: TGCGCCAGCAGCCAACAGGGGGCGGGGGAGACCCAGTACTTC. Encoded protein: CASSQQGAGETQYF. Combining the CDR3 with reference TRBV5-1 and TRBJ2-5 gives the whole variable domain KAGVTQTPRYLIKTRGQQVTLSCSPISGHRSVSWYQQTPGQGLQFLFEYFSETQRNKGNFPGRFSGRQFSNSRSEMNVSTLELGDSALYLCASSQQGAGETQYFGPGTRLLVL.

This clonotype was seen repeatedly, ten times or more. This chain joins TRBV12-3 or TRBV12-4 and TRBJ2-7, with D perhaps matching TRBD2 (5 bases). V lost 5 bases to trimming and J lost 3 bases, with 8 bases between them. CDR3 length: 12 residues. DNA for the CDR3: TGTGCCAGCAGTATCCGGGGCTACGAGCAGTACTTC. This encodes CASSIRGYEQYF.

The rearrangement uses TRBV19 and TRBJ1-5, with D hard to call. The CDR3 totals 15 residues. Germline CDR1 is LNHDA and CDR2 is SQIVND (reference sequence). Trimming removed 1 base at V and 2 bases at J, with 9 bases between. CDR3 protein: CASSIGRYGNQPQHF. The CDR3 coding sequence is TGTGCCAGTAGTATAGGGAGGTATGGCAATCAGCCCCAGCATTTT. Drawing the rest from reference TRBV19 and TRBJ1-5, the complete variable domain is DGGITQSPKYLFRKEGQNVTLSCEQNLNHDAMYWYRQDPGQGLRLIYYSQIVNDFQKGDIAEGYSVSREKKESFPLTVTSAQKNPTAFYLCASSIGRYGNQPQHFGDGTRLSIL.

Only a few counts were recorded for this clonotype. V and J are TRBV20-1 and TRBJ2-7, with D unclear. V was clipped by 6 bases and J by 6 bases, with 21 bases between them. This CDR3 comprises 14 residues. The V gene's germline CDR1 is DFQATT and CDR2 SNEGSKA (reference sequence). CDR3 sequence (DNA): TGCAGTGCCAAAACCGGTGTATCTGTCCTCGAGCAGTACTTC. Translating gives CSAKTGVSVLEQYF.

This clonotype was seen many times. V gene TRBV3-1 combines with J gene TRBJ2-7; D tentatively fits TRBD1 or TRBD2 (7 bases each). V lost 1 base, J lost 2 bases, and 12 bases lay in between. The CDR3 contains 15 residues. The germline CDR1 and CDR2 sequences are LGHDT and YNNKEL (reference sequence). CDR3 in DNA: TGTGCCAGCAGCCAAGCGGGGGGACAGCCCTACGAGCAGTACTTC. This sequence encodes CASSQAGGQPYEQYF.

This clonotype was picked up many times. The chain joins TRBV20-1 to TRBJ2-1, with 10 bases matching TRBD2. Germline lookup yields CDR1 DFQATT and CDR2 SNEGSKA (reference sequence). Unmatched junction bases numbered 15, after V lost 6 bases and J lost 4 bases. The CDR3 covers 17 residues. For the CDR3, the DNA is TGCAGTGCGCCCACGCAAAAGACTAGCGGGTCATACAATGAGCAGTTCTTC. This sequence encodes CSAPTQKTSGSYNEQFF.

This clonotype was seen at least ten times. The chain has TRBV5-1 and TRBJ2-4; 14 bases are a match to TRBD2. V trimming: 4 bases; J trimming: 1 base; junction bases outside the gene matches: 10. The V gene's germline CDR1 is SGHRS and CDR2 YFSETQ. The CDR3 sequence is 19 residues long. The CDR3 DNA follows: TGCGCCAGCAGCCCTGGACTAGCGGGAGGAAGGGAGGCCAAAAACATTCAGTACTTC. Amino acids: CASSPGLAGGREAKNIQYF.

This clonotype was seen many times. J is TRBJ2-2 and V is TRBV18; D unclear. Germline V lookup: CDR1 KGHSH, CDR2 LQKENI. Trimming cost V 6 bases and J 2 bases, with 10 bases left between them. This CDR3 has 14 amino acids. The CDR3 region is CASSASSNTGELFF. CDR3 coding DNA: TGTGCCAGCTCCGCCAGCAGTAACACCGGGGAGCTGTTTTTT.

The V call is TRBV4-1, the J call TRBJ2-7; no clear D. Trimming left V 0 bases short and J 2 bases short, with 8 bases between. Germline lookup yields CDR1 MGHRA and CDR2 YSYEKL. The CDR3 sequence is 14 residues long. The chain's CDR3 is CASSQELGTYEQYF. The CDR3 DNA sequence: TGCGCCAGCAGCCAAGAACTGGGAACCTACGAGCAGTACTTC.

The CDR3 protein is CASSFGDRYTGELFF. The CDR3 nucleotides are TGTGCCAGCAGTTTTGGGGACAGGTACACCGGGGAGCTGTTTTTT. This chain joins TRBV27 and TRBJ2-2; 8 bases are shared with TRBD1. With 3 bases clipped from V and 3 bases from J, the junction kept 3 bases outside the gene matches. The CDR3 is 15 amino acids. The V gene's germline CDR1 is MNHEY and CDR2 SMNVEV (reference sequence).

This clonotype has a handful of counts. V and J are TRBV9 and TRBJ2-3; perhaps TRBD2 as D (6 bases). V lost 2 bases, J lost 10 bases, and 14 bases lay in between. Germline V gene sequence: CDR1 SGDLS, CDR2 YYNGEE. The length of the CDR3 is 13 residues. CDR3 DNA: TGTGCCAGCAGCGTGGCCCAGGGAGGACCGCAGTATTTT. Residues: CASSVAQGGPQYF.

The chain uses TRBV11-2 and TRBJ2-2; TRBD2 agrees at 7 bases. CDR3 length: 16 amino acids. Looked up from germline, CDR1 is SGHAT and CDR2 is FQNNGV. V lost 5 bases, J lost 7 bases, and 13 bases stayed unmatched. The CDR3 loop is CASSKLAAKLFGELFF. The CDR3, as DNA: TGTGCCAGCAGCAAGCTAGCGGCTAAGCTATTCGGGGAGCTGTTTTTT.

A few counts support this clonotype. The chain employs TRBV27 and TRBJ2-5; 7 nucleotides line up with TRBD1. V shed 9 bases, J shed 4 bases, and the junction held 8 bases outside the gene matches. CDR3 length equals 13 residues. The germline CDR1 and CDR2 sequences are MNHEY and SMNVEV (reference sequence). CDR3 nucleotides: TGTGCCAGTATCGCCTCAGGGGGAGAGACCCAGTACTTC. It yields the protein CASIASGGETQYF.

The sample holds a few counts of this clonotype. The chain is built from TRBV2 and TRBJ1-3; no clear D gene. This CDR3 is built from 15 residues. CDR1 is SNHLY, CDR2 FYNNEI, per germline. The V gene lost 4 bases and the J gene lost 4 bases, with 14 bases spanning the gap. CDR3 amino acids: CASSGRQALGNTIYF. CDR3 in DNA: TGTGCCAGCAGTGGTCGGCAGGCCCTGGGAAACACCATATATTTT.

The table lists this clonotype with a few counts. Germline and junction disagree at one end, which may indicate a read error. The rearrangement links TRBV20-1 to TRBJ1-1; D remains ambiguous. The CDR3 is made up of 14 amino acids. The germline CDR1 and CDR2 sequences are DFQATT and SNEGSKA (reference sequence). The CDR3 DNA is TGCAGTGCTAGATCGGGTCTTGTGAACACTGATGCTTTCTTT. This codes for CSARSGLVNTDAFF.

In this sample, this clonotype turned up a few times. CDR3 sequence reads: CSVEVSNLGSSYEQYF. The CDR3 DNA is TGCAGCGTTGAAGTAAGCAACCTCGGGAGTTCGTACGAGCAGTACTTC. The V and J genes are TRBV29-1 and TRBJ2-7; D is possibly TRBD2 (6 bases). CDR3 length equals 16 residues. Germline CDR1 and CDR2: SQVTM and ANQGSEA. Deletions cut 1 base from V and 4 bases from J, with 20 bases between.

Ten or more counts support this clonotype. CDR3 nucleotides: TGCAGTGCTAGAGGAGGAAAGGGAACAGATACGCAGTATTTT. As protein: CSARGGKGTDTQYF. The chain is built from TRBV20-1 and TRBJ2-3; no clear D gene. V was trimmed by 1 base and J by 3 bases, leaving 11 bases between them. Germline CDR1 and CDR2: DFQATT and SNEGSKA (reference sequence). The CDR3 is made up of 14 amino acids.

This clonotype was detected a few times. The gene calls are TRBV19 and TRBJ2-7, with D tentatively TRBD1 (5 bases). V was cut by 6 bases and J by 3 bases, with 9 bases left in between. The CDR3 runs 12 residues. The germline V gene encodes CDR1 LNHDA and CDR2 SQIVND (reference sequence). The CDR3 DNA sequence: TGTGCCAGTAGGACTGACAGCTACGAGCAGTACTTC. This gives the protein CASRTDSYEQYF.

The table lists this clonotype with a few counts. The gene calls are TRBV9 and TRBJ1-4; TRBD1 might be the D (5 bases). In germline, CDR1 is SGDLS, CDR2 YYNGEE. V dropped 4 bases and J dropped 5 bases, with 21 bases sitting between them. This CDR3 is built from 17 residues. The CDR3 DNA reads TGTGCCAGCAGCCCCGGCGGGGGTAGGGGCCTCAATGAAAAACTGTTTTTT. Its translation: CASSPGGGRGLNEKLFF.

This clonotype was found many times. The chain combines TRBV20-1 with TRBJ2-3, with 9 positions matching TRBD2. The germline gives CDR1 DFQATT, CDR2 SNEGSKA (reference sequence). V was clipped by 5 bases and J by 0 bases; unmatched bases: 12. There are 17 residues in the CDR3. Written as DNA, the CDR3 is TGCAGTGCTCTGGGGACTAGCACCAGCGCTAGCACAGATACGCAGTATTTT. This encodes CSALGTSTSASTDTQYF.

The chain is built from TRBV5-4 and TRBJ1-2; a weak D match, TRBD1 (6 bases). V lost 3 bases, J lost 0 bases, and 12 bases lay in between. Germline V gene sequence: CDR1 SGHNT, CDR2 YYREEE (reference sequence). The CDR3 totals 15 residues. CDR3: CASSYGQPANYGYTF. The CDR3 DNA is TGTGCCAGCAGCTACGGACAGCCTGCTAACTATGGCTACACCTTC.

This chain links TRBV20-1 with TRBJ1-6; D possibly corresponds to TRBD1 (6 bases). From germline, CDR1 is DFQATT and CDR2 SNEGSKA (reference sequence). The ends were cut back, 0 bases at V and 7 bases at J, with 16 bases in the middle. This CDR3 region has 16 residues. CDR3 in amino acids: CSARDLHRVVNSPLHF. The CDR3 region has the DNA TGCAGTGCTAGAGATCTCCACAGGGTTGTGAATTCACCCCTCCACTTT.

There are a few counts of this clonotype. J is TRBJ2-1 and V is TRBV3-1; D possibly matches TRBD1 or TRBD2 (5 bases each). V dropped 7 bases and J dropped 2 bases, with 12 bases sitting between them. Germline CDR1 and CDR2: LGHDT and YNNKEL (reference sequence). This CDR3 region has 14 residues. The CDR3 loop reads CASNLGPTYNEQFF. CDR3 sequence (DNA): TGTGCCAGCAATCTGGGACCTACCTACAATGAGCAGTTCTTC.

In its sample, this clonotype was seen a few times. The gene calls are TRBV5-1 and TRBJ2-4; perhaps TRBD1 as D (7 bases). V lost 0 bases and J lost 5, with 12 bases in between. The CDR3 length is 15 residues. Germline V lookup: CDR1 SGHRS, CDR2 YFSETQ. CDR3 residues: CASSLAQGGQNIQYF. DNA for the CDR3: TGCGCCAGCAGCTTGGCCCAGGGGGGACAAAACATTCAGTACTTC. The variable domain in full, completed from reference TRBV5-1 and TRBJ2-4, reads KAGVTQTPRYLIKTRGQQVTLSCSPISGHRSVSWYQQTPGQGLQFLFEYFSETQRNKGNFPGRFSGRQFSNSRSEMNVSTLELGDSALYLCASSLAQGGQNIQYFGAGTRLSVL.

The chain links TRBV13 to TRBJ2-1, with 7 bases that match TRBD2. The CDR3 is made up of 15 amino acids. Germline loops: CDR1 PRHDT, CDR2 FYEKMQ (reference sequence). Trimming cost V 2 bases and J 2 bases; bases outside gene matches: 3. CDR3 sequence: CASSLWGTTYNEQFF. The CDR3 nucleotides are TGTGCCAGCAGCTTATGGGGGACTACCTACAATGAGCAGTTCTTC. The variable domain in full, with the rest retrieved from reference TRBV13 and TRBJ2-1, is AAGVIQSPRHLIKEKRETATLKCYPIPRHDTVYWYQQGPGQDPQFLISFYEKMQSDKGSIPDRFSAQQFSDYHSELNMSSLELGDSALYFCASSLWGTTYNEQFFGPGTRLTVL.

This clonotype was recorded a few times. The J gene is TRBJ2-7, the V gene TRBV20-1, with 12 nucleotides matching TRBD2. CDR1 is DFQATT and CDR2 is SNEGSKA in the germline V gene (reference sequence). J was trimmed by 4 bases and V by 4 bases; bases with no gene match: 11. There are 16 residues in the CDR3. The CDR3 sequence: CSATQTSGSNSYEQYF. The CDR3 bases are TGCAGTGCTACCCAGACTAGCGGGAGTAACTCTTACGAGCAGTACTTC.